Following are 32 T cell receptor beta chains from one sample sequenced in a study of blood T cell repertoires in COVID-19. TCRdb's table, derived via immunoSEQ multiplex PCR, lists solely in-frame clones and lacks some. Of fewer than 300,000 clones listed, 75% to 90% are singletons. The sequenced sample consisted of peripheral blood. The receptor set was obtained from a woman aged 45-60 years with COVID-19, enrolled during active disease.

This clone appeared once. The chain couples TRBV4-1 to TRBJ2-3, with 10 nucleotides matching TRBD2. The germline V gene encodes CDR1 MGHRA and CDR2 YSYEKL. J was trimmed by 8 bases and V by 0 bases; bases with no gene match: 8. CDR3 length equals 16 residues. CDR3 amino acids: CASSQDLAGEIGTQYF. The CDR3 nucleotides are TGCGCCAGCAGCCAAGACCTAGCGGGAGAGATTGGTACGCAGTATTTT.

The chain joins TRBV5-1 to TRBJ1-2; D remains ambiguous. This CDR3 is 15 amino acids long. V lost 2 bases, J lost 6 bases, and 17 bases lay in between. CDR1 and CDR2 (germline): SGHRS, YFSETQ. In DNA, the CDR3 is TGCGCCAGCAGCTTAGAACGAGCGGGTGGAGATGGCTACACCTTC. Translated, it gives CASSLERAGGDGYTF. The whole variable domain, filled in from reference TRBV5-1 and TRBJ1-2, reads KAGVTQTPRYLIKTRGQQVTLSCSPISGHRSVSWYQQTPGQGLQFLFEYFSETQRNKGNFPGRFSGRQFSNSRSEMNVSTLELGDSALYLCASSLERAGGDGYTFGSGTRLTVV.

The V and J genes are TRBV27 and TRBJ2-5, with TRBD2 identical over 12 bases. The germline gives CDR1 MNHEY, CDR2 SMNVEV (reference sequence). The CDR3 runs to 19 residues. The junction had 14 bases not matched to a gene; V was cut back by 2 bases and J by 4 bases. The CDR3 coding sequence is TGTGCCAGCAGTTTACGGGGTCCTAGCGGGAGGGTAGGGCGAGAGACCCAGTACTTC. Translated: CASSLRGPSGRVGRETQYF.

The chain has TRBV19 and TRBJ2-1, with 8 bases fitting TRBD1. CDR3 length equals 15 residues. CDR1 and CDR2 from the germline V gene are LNHDA and SQIVND (reference sequence). Unmatched junction bases numbered 6, after V lost 3 bases and J lost 5 bases. The CDR3 is CASSIRTGRNNEQFF. DNA for the CDR3: TGTGCCAGTAGTATCCGGACAGGGAGAAACAATGAGCAGTTCTTC. The complete variable domain, with remaining parts taken from reference TRBV19 and TRBJ2-1, reads DGGITQSPKYLFRKEGQNVTLSCEQNLNHDAMYWYRQDPGQGLRLIYYSQIVNDFQKGDIAEGYSVSREKKESFPLTVTSAQKNPTAFYLCASSIRTGRNNEQFFGPGTRLTVL.

This rearrangement joins TRBV5-1 to TRBJ1-2, with D unclear. Per the germline V gene, CDR1 is SGHRS and CDR2 is YFSETQ. With 0 bases removed from V and 5 bases from J, the gap between germline ends came to 11 bases. The CDR3 is 14 amino acids. DNA for the CDR3: TGCGCCAGCAGCTTGGTTGCAGGCCAGTATGGCTACACCTTC. Amino acids: CASSLVAGQYGYTF.

This chain links TRBV10-3 with TRBJ2-7; D is unclear. Trimming took 6 bases from V and 4 from J, leaving 7 bases between them. The germline gives CDR1 ENHRY, CDR2 SYGVKD. CDR3 size: 11 residues. CDR3 sequence (DNA): TGTGCCATCAGGGAGCGTTACGAGCAGTACTTC. This sequence encodes CAIRERYEQYF.

Note on this clone: This sample also contains other DNA sequences that code for the same CDR3. The rearrangement links TRBV5-1 to TRBJ2-1; 8 nucleotides line up with TRBD2. CDR3 length equals 14 residues. Looked up from germline, CDR1 is SGHRS and CDR2 is YFSETQ. The junction had 5 bases not matched to a gene; V was cut back by 7 bases and J by 2 bases. DNA for the CDR3: TGCGCCAGCCGAGCGGGAGAGACCTACAATGAGCAGTTCTTC. This translates into CASRAGETYNEQFF. Together with reference TRBV5-1 and TRBJ2-1, the CDR3 gives the full variable domain: KAGVTQTPRYLIKTRGQQVTLSCSPISGHRSVSWYQQTPGQGLQFLFEYFSETQRNKGNFPGRFSGRQFSNSRSEMNVSTLELGDSALYLCASRAGETYNEQFFGPGTRLTVL.

The CDR3 spells CASSYTGGAGHGYTF. The CDR3 DNA is TGTGCCAGCAGTTACACAGGGGGGGCCGGCCATGGCTACACCTTC. J is TRBJ1-2 and V is TRBV6-5, with TRBD1 identical over 8 bases. V was pared by 2 bases and J by 6 bases, with 8 bases of the junction left unmatched. The length of the CDR3 is 15 residues. The germline CDR1 and CDR2 sequences are MNHEY and SVGAGI.

The CDR3 DNA is TGTGCCAGCAGCGAGACTAGCGAACCGAATGCGTTCTTC. Translated: CASSETSEPNAFF. This chain joins TRBV13 and TRBJ2-1; 8 positions match TRBD2. Per the germline V gene, CDR1 is PRHDT and CDR2 is FYEKMQ (reference sequence). The CDR3 is made up of 13 amino acids. J gave up 15 bases and V 5 bases, and 12 bases lay outside the gene matches.

The rearrangement joins TRBV4-3 to TRBJ1-5; 7 bases match TRBD1. The CDR3 extends over 14 amino acids. Germline lookup yields CDR1 LGHNA and CDR2 YSLEER. Losses at the gene ends were 8 bases for V and 7 bases for J; bases not matched to a gene: 11. CDR3 in amino acids: CASGTGVGGQPQHF. CDR3 in DNA: TGCGCCAGCGGTACAGGGGTTGGAGGGCAGCCCCAGCATTTT.

The chain employs TRBV3-1 (or the pseudogene TRBV3-2) and TRBJ2-1, with 9 positions matching TRBD2. This CDR3 has 15 residues. CDR1 LGHDT and CDR2 YNNKEL come from the germline V gene (reference sequence). V lost 4 bases to trimming and J lost 3 bases; unmatched junction nucleotides: 4. CDR3 sequence: CASSRGRADYNEQFF. The CDR3 region has the DNA TGTGCCAGCAGCCGCGGGAGGGCCGACTACAATGAGCAGTTCTTC.

The J gene is TRBJ1-5, the V gene TRBV7-3; D unclear. V was shortened by 5 bases and J by 7 bases, with 9 bases between the two germline ends. The CDR3 length is 12 residues. Per the germline V gene, CDR1 is SGHTA and CDR2 is FQGTGA. CDR3 amino acids: CASSPPEQPQHF. CDR3 DNA: TGTGCCAGCAGCCCGCCTGAGCAGCCCCAGCATTTT.

This clone was counted at least ten times. The chain has TRBV6-5 and TRBJ2-7; 7 nucleotides match TRBD2. This CDR3 has 14 amino acids. Germline V lookup: CDR1 MNHEY, CDR2 SVGAGI. V gave up 7 bases and J gave up 0 bases; unmatched junction bases: 6. The CDR3 coding sequence is TGTGCCAGCATCACAGAGCGGGACTCCTACGAGCAGTACTTC. Translating gives CASITERDSYEQYF.

The V and J genes are TRBV5-1 and TRBJ1-1; no reliable D call. V shed 4 bases and J shed 2 bases, with 15 bases lying between them. Germline CDR1 and CDR2: SGHRS and YFSETQ. This CDR3 spans 15 amino acids. For the CDR3, the DNA is TGCGCCAGCAGCCACATTCGTCCGGGAAACACTGAAGCTTTCTTT. Amino acid sequence: CASSHIRPGNTEAFF.

The CDR3 loop is CASSTGGVNSGANVLTF. DNA for the CDR3: TGTGCCAGTAGTACCGGGGGTGTAAACTCTGGGGCCAACGTCCTGACTTTC. V usage is TRBV19 and J usage is TRBJ2-6; a possible D gene is TRBD2 (6 bases). Looked up from germline, CDR1 is LNHDA and CDR2 is SQIVND (reference sequence). The ends were cut back, 4 bases at V and 0 bases at J, with 13 bases in the middle. The CDR3 runs 17 residues.

The chain uses TRBV27 and TRBJ1-2; D not certain. The CDR3 has 14 residues. V was cut by 10 bases and J by 3 bases, with 18 bases left in between. CDR1 is MNHEY, CDR2 SMNVEV, per germline (reference sequence). The CDR3 nucleotides read TGTGCCACCTCTCCCGGGTCCTGGGACTATGGCTACACCTTC. Translated: CATSPGSWDYGYTF.

The chain uses TRBV3-1 (or the pseudogene TRBV3-2) and TRBJ2-7, with a tentative D call TRBD1 (5 bases). V lost 4 bases and J 5 bases, leaving 9 bases between the germline ends. The germline V gene encodes CDR1 LGHDT and CDR2 YNNKEL (reference sequence). This CDR3 comprises 12 residues. DNA for the CDR3: TGTGCCAGCAGCCCCAGGGTTAACGAGCAGTACTTC. This gives the protein CASSPRVNEQYF.

The chain combines TRBV7-9 with TRBJ2-3; D perhaps matches TRBD1 (5 bases). The CDR3 has 15 residues. V lost 4 bases and J 0 bases, leaving 11 bases between the germline ends. Germline loops: CDR1 SEHNR, CDR2 FQNEAQ (reference sequence). CDR3 bases: TGTGCCAGCAGCTCGAAGCGACAGAGCACAGATACGCAGTATTTT. Its translation: CASSSKRQSTDTQYF.

The chain combines TRBV4-1 with TRBJ2-7; the D gene is possibly TRBD1 (5 bases). The CDR3 runs 17 residues. CDR1 is MGHRA, CDR2 YSYEKL, per germline. V lost 0 bases and J lost 0, with 15 bases in between. The CDR3 DNA is TGCGCCAGCAGCCAAGATCTTTTGAGGACAAACTCCTACGAGCAGTACTTC. The encoded protein is CASSQDLLRTNSYEQYF.

This chain uses TRBV18 with TRBJ2-2, with D tentatively TRBD2 (5 bases). V was shortened by 3 bases and J by 3 bases, with 11 bases between the two germline ends. Germline loops: CDR1 KGHSH, CDR2 LQKENI. This CDR3 is built from 15 residues. The CDR3 region is CASSPRRVDTGELFF. The CDR3 DNA reads as TGTGCCAGCTCACCCCGGCGGGTTGACACCGGGGAGCTGTTTTTT. Drawing the rest from reference TRBV18 and TRBJ2-2, the complete variable domain is NAGVMQNPRHLVRRRGQEARLRCSPMKGHSHVYWYRQLPEEGLKFMVYLQKENIIDESGMPKERFSAEFPKEGPSILRIQQVVRGDSAAYFCASSPRRVDTGELFFGEGSRLTVL.

The chain is built from TRBV25-1 and TRBJ2-5, with TRBD2 matching 7 bases. CDR3 length: 14 residues. V was pared by 1 base and J by 3 bases, with 2 bases of the junction left unmatched. Germline CDR1 is MGHDK and CDR2 is SYGVNS. The CDR3 sequence is CASSELGGKETQYF. The CDR3 DNA is TGTGCCAGCAGTGAATTGGGAGGGAAAGAGACCCAGTACTTC.

This chain uses TRBV11-3 with TRBJ2-1; maybe TRBD2 (6 bases). Germline V gene data show CDR1 as SGHNT and CDR2 as YENEEA. This CDR3 comprises 16 residues. Trimming took 1 base from V and 0 from J, leaving 10 bases between them. CDR3 nucleotide sequence: TGTGCCAGCAGCTTAGTCGGGACTGTCTCCTACAATGAGCAGTTCTTC. Translating it yields CASSLVGTVSYNEQFF.

The CDR3 protein is CASRALGLPLHF. As DNA, the CDR3 is TGTGCCAGCAGGGCTCTGGGACTCCCTCTCCACTTT. The rearrangement uses TRBV6-5 and TRBJ1-6; a possible D gene is TRBD1 (5 bases). Per germline, CDR1 MNHEY and CDR2 SVGAGI. Trimming cost V 6 bases and J 16 bases, with 16 bases left between them. This CDR3 is 12 amino acids long.

V and J are TRBV18 and TRBJ2-7; 9 nucleotides line up with TRBD1. After removal of 3 bases from V and 2 bases from J, the junction contained 2 bases not matched to a gene. This CDR3 has 14 residues. CDR1 and CDR2 from the germline V gene are KGHSH and LQKENI. CDR3 protein: CASSPGQGTYEQYF. In DNA form, the CDR3 reads TGTGCCAGCTCACCGGGACAGGGAACCTACGAGCAGTACTTC.

The chain carries TRBV27 and TRBJ2-1; 9 bases line up with TRBD1. Germline values: CDR1 MNHEY, CDR2 SMNVEV (reference sequence). The CDR3 runs to 15 residues. Trimming at V came to 2 bases and at J to 9 bases, leaving 8 bases not matched to a gene. CDR3 region: CASSLAGTGWSEQFF. The CDR3 DNA sequence: TGTGCCAGCAGTTTAGCCGGGACAGGGTGGAGTGAGCAGTTCTTC.

The CDR3 sequence: CATSRAPGQGSGANVLTF. CDR3 in DNA: TGTGCCACCAGCAGAGCCCCGGGACAGGGCTCTGGGGCCAACGTCCTGACTTTC. J is TRBJ2-6 and V is TRBV15; 9 bases align to TRBD1. Looked up from germline, CDR1 is LNHNV and CDR2 is YYDKDF (reference sequence). The CDR3 runs 18 residues. Unmatched junction bases numbered 4, after V lost 1 base and J lost 0 bases.

The gene calls are TRBV5-3 and TRBJ2-7; weak D call: TRBD1 (6 bases). TRBV5-3 is recorded as an ORF, its role being uncertain. V was trimmed by 2 bases and J by 3 bases, leaving 18 bases between them. This CDR3 region has 16 residues. The CDR3 DNA is TGTGCCAGAAGCTTTGGGTGGGTCAGGGGAGTCTACGAGCAGTACTTC. Its translation: CARSFGWVRGVYEQYF.

The chain combines TRBV10-2 with TRBJ2-5; D gene ambiguous. The germline V and J ends were trimmed by 5 bases and 0 bases, with 4 bases remaining between them. Germline lookup yields CDR1 WSHSY and CDR2 SAAADI. This CDR3 has 12 amino acids. CDR3 coding DNA: TGCGCCAGCAGTCGGTACCAAGAGACCCAGTACTTC. Its translation: CASSRYQETQYF.

The J gene is TRBJ1-1, the V gene TRBV18; 9 bases map to TRBD1. After removal of 3 bases from V and 4 bases from J, the junction contained 12 bases not matched to a gene. Germline CDR1 and CDR2: KGHSH and LQKENI. The CDR3 covers 17 residues. As DNA, the CDR3 is TGTGCCAGCTCACCCACCCTTGGGACAGGGTCGGGCACTGAAGCTTTCTTT. Its protein product is CASSPTLGTGSGTEAFF.

This clone was seen only once. The J gene is TRBJ2-3, the V gene TRBV9, with a weak D call TRBD2 (6 bases). The V end was cut by 6 bases, the J end by 3 bases, with 11 bases between. CDR1 and CDR2 (germline): SGDLS, YYNGEE. This CDR3 is 13 amino acids long. The CDR3 loop is CASTRGNTDTQYF. For the CDR3, the DNA is TGTGCCAGCACCCGGGGGAATACAGATACGCAGTATTTT.

The chain uses TRBV4-2 and TRBJ2-2, with 9 bases matching TRBD2. Germline assignment: CDR1 LGHNA and CDR2 YNFKEQ. The CDR3 is made up of 15 amino acids. The V and J ends lost 5 bases and 6 bases, in that order; junction bases with no gene match: 7. Here the CDR3 reads CASSAFIAGAGELFF. CDR3 bases: TGTGCCAGCAGCGCGTTTATAGCGGGAGCCGGGGAGCTGTTTTTT.

V usage is TRBV6-5 and J usage is TRBJ1-2, with 9 bases matching TRBD1. V lost 5 bases and J lost 5; bases outside the gene matches: 9. The CDR3 is 15 amino acids. Germline V gene data show CDR1 as MNHEY and CDR2 as SVGAGI. The DNA for the CDR3 is TGTGCCAGCAGTCAATATGGGACAGGGAATTATGGCTACACCTTC. Its translation is CASSQYGTGNYGYTF.